The rows below give T cell receptor beta chains drawn from one sample of a study of beta chain features in type 1 diabetes. The protocol was immunoSEQ multiplex PCR, while the TCRdb copy is restricted to in-frame clones and leaves out a portion. The table lists a few hundred thousand clones, about 24% of them singletons. What was sequenced was naive CD4+ T cells from blood. The receptors derive from a woman in her thirties with type 1 diabetes. CDR3s include the opening cysteine and the closing phenylalanine or tryptophan. The order of the fields is D gene, V gene, clone size, J gene, CDR3 protein, CDR3 DNA. A D gene is named only where the DNA matches it firmly. For some rows the clone size is stated as once, few or many, or as a class when expanded; others skip it.

D: .
V: TRBV30
size: .
J: TRBJ2-7
CDR3: CAWTISDLRTYEQYF
DNA: TGTGCCTGGACAATATCGGATCTGAGGACCTACGAGCAGTACTTC

D: TRBD1
V: TRBV4-2
size: .
J: TRBJ2-7
CDR3: CASSQGDRGRDEQYF
DNA: TGTGCCAGCAGCCAAGGCGACAGGGGGCGCGACGAGCAGTACTTC

D: .
V: TRBV9
size: .
J: TRBJ1-1
CDR3: CASSVDTVNTEAFF
DNA: TGTGCCAGCAGCGTGGACACAGTGAACACTGAAGCTTTCTTT

D: .
V: TRBV19
size: .
J: TRBJ2-3
CDR3: CASRDRGSTDTQYF
DNA: TGTGCCAGTAGGGACAGAGGGAGCACAGATACGCAGTATTTT

D: TRBD1
V: TRBV10-3
size: few
J: TRBJ2-7
CDR3: CAISERLDRASF
DNA: TGTGCCATCAGTGAGCGTCTGGACAGGGCGAGCTTC

D: TRBD2
V: TRBV4-1
size: few
J: TRBJ2-4
CDR3: CASSQPSGSNIQYF
DNA: TGCGCCAGCAGCCAACCTAGCGGGAGTAACATTCAGTACTTC

D: .
V: TRBV19
size: .
J: TRBJ2-2
CDR3: CASSAGPNTGELFF
DNA: TGTGCCAGTAGTGCGGGACCGAACACCGGGGAGCTGTTTTTT

D: .
V: TRBV30
size: .
J: TRBJ2-1
CDR3: CAWVRGIFYNEQFF
DNA: TGTGCCTGGGTTAGAGGGATTTTCTACAATGAGCAGTTCTTC

D: .
V: TRBV7-9
size: .
J: TRBJ2-6
CDR3: CASIIQWGAGANVLTF
DNA: TGTGCCAGCATCATCCAGTGGGGGGCTGGGGCCAACGTCCTGACTTTC

D: TRBD1
V: TRBV29-1
size: .
J: TRBJ2-3
CDR3: CSADRGRADTQYF
DNA: TGCAGCGCAGACAGGGGCCGCGCAGATACGCAGTATTTT

D: TRBD2
V: TRBV25-1
size: few
J: TRBJ2-7
CDR3: CASSVALAGYEQYF
DNA: TGTGCCAGCAGTGTAGCACTAGCGGGCTACGAGCAGTACTTC

D: TRBD2
V: TRBV29-1
size: .
J: TRBJ2-7
CDR3: CSVDGPSGASYEQYF
DNA: TGCAGCGTTGATGGTCCTAGCGGGGCCTCCTACGAGCAGTACTTC

D: TRBD2
V: TRBV9
size: few
J: TRBJ2-3
CDR3: CASSVRGLAPDTQYF
DNA: TGTGCCAGCAGCGTAAGAGGACTAGCCCCAGATACGCAGTATTTT

D: TRBD1
V: TRBV19
size: .
J: TRBJ2-1
CDR3: CASSVFDRGSYNEQFF
DNA: TGTGCCAGTAGTGTCTTCGACAGGGGCTCCTACAATGAGCAGTTCTTC

D: .
V: TRBV6-5
size: few
J: TRBJ1-4
CDR3: CASSYTSEATNEKLFF
DNA: TGTGCCAGCAGTTACACATCAGAGGCAACTAATGAAAAACTGTTTTTT

D: .
V: TRBV6-1
size: .
J: TRBJ1-1
CDR3: CASSELENTEAFF
DNA: TGTGCCAGCAGTGAGCTAGAGAACACTGAAGCTTTCTTT

D: .
V: TRBV18
size: .
J: TRBJ2-7
CDR3: CASSPPQALSYEQYF
DNA: TGTGCCAGCTCACCACCTCAGGCTCTTTCCTACGAGCAGTACTTC

D: .
V: TRBV14
size: few
J: TRBJ2-1
CDR3: CASSQWTVLGNEQFF
DNA: TGTGCCAGCAGCCAATGGACAGTTCTGGGGAATGAGCAGTTCTTC

D: .
V: TRBV5-1
size: .
J: TRBJ2-3
CDR3: CASSLAGTSADTQYF
DNA: TGCGCCAGCAGCTTGGCGGGGACTTCAGCAGATACGCAGTATTTT

D: .
V: TRBV4-1
size: .
J: TRBJ2-5
CDR3: CASSQDPSRETQYF
DNA: TGCGCCAGCAGCCAAGATCCTAGCAGAGAGACCCAGTACTTC

D: .
V: TRBV4-2
size: .
J: TRBJ2-3
CDR3: CASSQARGRGTDTQYF
DNA: TGTGCCAGCAGCCAAGCTCGGGGGAGAGGGACAGATACGCAGTATTTT

D: .
V: TRBV18
size: .
J: TRBJ1-1
CDR3: CASSPPAAEAFF
DNA: TGTGCCAGCTCACCACCAGCCGCTGAAGCTTTCTTT

D: TRBD2
V: TRBV29-1
size: .
J: TRBJ2-2
CDR3: CSVRTSGILTGELFF
DNA: TGCAGCGTACGGACTAGCGGGATCCTCACCGGGGAGCTGTTTTTT

D: .
V: TRBV5-4
size: few
J: TRBJ2-1
CDR3: CASSLGGQNYNEQFF
DNA: TGTGCCAGCAGCTTGGGCGGACAGAACTACAATGAGCAGTTCTTC

D: .
V: TRBV18
size: few
J: TRBJ1-1
CDR3: CATLREFTEAFF
DNA: TGTGCCACCCTGAGGGAGTTCACTGAAGCTTTCTTT

D: .
V: TRBV2
size: few
J: TRBJ2-7
CDR3: CASSDQGTYEQYF
DNA: TGTGCCAGCAGTGACCAGGGCACCTACGAGCAGTACTTC

D: .
V: TRBV15
size: few
J: TRBJ2-7
CDR3: CATSSRGRRDRHEQYF
DNA: TGTGCCACCAGCAGCAGGGGTCGCAGGGATAGGCACGAGCAGTACTTC

D: .
V: TRBV4-2
size: .
J: TRBJ2-3
CDR3: CASSSRGRGEDTQYF
DNA: TGTGCCAGCAGCTCCAGGGGTCGGGGGGAGGATACGCAGTATTTT

D: TRBD1
V: TRBV29-1
size: few
J: TRBJ2-7
CDR3: CSAGGQGNYEQYF
DNA: TGCAGCGCCGGAGGACAGGGAAACTACGAGCAGTACTTC

D: .
V: TRBV27
size: .
J: TRBJ2-2
CDR3: CASSFDTNTGELFF
DNA: TGTGCCAGCAGTTTTGACACGAACACCGGGGAGCTGTTTTTT

D: .
V: TRBV6-5
size: .
J: TRBJ1-2
CDR3: CASSGRVGGYTF
DNA: TGTGCCAGCAGCGGGAGAGTTGGTGGCTACACCTTC

D: TRBD1
V: TRBV5-1
size: .
J: TRBJ2-3
CDR3: CASARDRSTDTQYF
DNA: TGCGCCAGCGCAAGGGACAGGAGCACAGATACGCAGTATTTT

D: TRBD2
V: TRBV30
size: few
J: TRBJ2-3
CDR3: CAWSVAGVDTQYF
DNA: TGTGCCTGGAGTGTAGCGGGAGTCGATACGCAGTATTTT

D: .
V: TRBV19
size: .
J: TRBJ1-5
CDR3: CASKQGGQPQHF
DNA: TGTGCCAGTAAACAGGGCGGACAGCCCCAGCATTTT

D: TRBD1
V: TRBV10-2
size: few
J: TRBJ1-2
CDR3: CASSASTGSDGYTF
DNA: TGCGCCAGCAGTGCCTCGACAGGGTCCGATGGCTACACCTTC

D: TRBD1
V: TRBV19
size: .
J: TRBJ2-5
CDR3: CASSTTGQETQYF
DNA: TGTGCCAGTAGCACGACAGGGCAAGAGACCCAGTACTTC

D: TRBD1
V: TRBV4-1
size: .
J: TRBJ1-2
CDR3: CASSQEGYRGTGYTF
DNA: TGCGCCAGCAGCCAAGAGGGGTACAGGGGGACTGGCTACACCTTC